This T cell receptor (beta chain) was captured by sequencing in a study of OX40 agonist ivuxolimab in advanced cancers. Study background: Enrollees could have had prior anti-PD-1, anti-PD-L1 or anti-CTLA-4 therapy, which around 40% had received. Partial responses occurred in three patients (one hepatocellular carcinoma, two cutaneous melanoma).

Whole-study results and caveats: Among the least clonally expanded were partial responders at 0.1-3.0 mg/kg.

CDR3 length equals 14 residues. Looked up from germline, CDR1 is SGHNT and CDR2 is YYREEE (reference sequence). V lost 3 bases, J lost 5 bases, and 7 bases stayed unmatched. Regarding this clone: What it binds is not known.

Repertoires were generated with immunoSEQ multiplex PCR, while TCRdb's copy carries only in-frame clones and drops some. The table lists 50,000 to 85,000 clones, roughly 87% of them singletons, with roughly 2.5% in the top ten. The sequencing here drew on CD4+ or CD8+ T cells sorted from blood, taken in a trial of the OX40 agonist ivuxolimab. The chain carries TRBV5-4 and TRBJ2-5; 7 bases agree with TRBD1. This TCR came from an adult with an advanced solid tumor such as melanoma, head and neck, liver or kidney cancer. This CDR3 reads CASSSPVQGETQYF. CDR3 nucleotide sequence: TGTGCCAGCAGCTCTCCGGTACAGGGGGAGACCCAGTACTTC. The full variable domain, rest sourced from reference TRBV5-4 and TRBJ2-5, is ETGVTQSPTHLIKTRGQQVTLRCSSQSGHNTVSWYQQALGQGPQFIFQYYREEENGRGNFPPRFSGLQFPNYSSELNVNALELDDSALYLCASSSPVQGETQYFGPGTRLLVL.